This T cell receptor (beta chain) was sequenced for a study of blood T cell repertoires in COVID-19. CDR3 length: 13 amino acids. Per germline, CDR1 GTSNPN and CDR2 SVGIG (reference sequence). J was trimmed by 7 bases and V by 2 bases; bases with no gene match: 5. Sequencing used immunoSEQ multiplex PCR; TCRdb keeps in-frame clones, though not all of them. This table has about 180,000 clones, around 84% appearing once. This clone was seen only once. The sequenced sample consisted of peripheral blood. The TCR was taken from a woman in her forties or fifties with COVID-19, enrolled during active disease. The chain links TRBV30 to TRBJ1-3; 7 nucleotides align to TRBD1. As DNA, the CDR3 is TGTGCCTGGAGTATCGACAGGGTGAACACCATATATTTT. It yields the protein CAWSIDRVNTIYF.